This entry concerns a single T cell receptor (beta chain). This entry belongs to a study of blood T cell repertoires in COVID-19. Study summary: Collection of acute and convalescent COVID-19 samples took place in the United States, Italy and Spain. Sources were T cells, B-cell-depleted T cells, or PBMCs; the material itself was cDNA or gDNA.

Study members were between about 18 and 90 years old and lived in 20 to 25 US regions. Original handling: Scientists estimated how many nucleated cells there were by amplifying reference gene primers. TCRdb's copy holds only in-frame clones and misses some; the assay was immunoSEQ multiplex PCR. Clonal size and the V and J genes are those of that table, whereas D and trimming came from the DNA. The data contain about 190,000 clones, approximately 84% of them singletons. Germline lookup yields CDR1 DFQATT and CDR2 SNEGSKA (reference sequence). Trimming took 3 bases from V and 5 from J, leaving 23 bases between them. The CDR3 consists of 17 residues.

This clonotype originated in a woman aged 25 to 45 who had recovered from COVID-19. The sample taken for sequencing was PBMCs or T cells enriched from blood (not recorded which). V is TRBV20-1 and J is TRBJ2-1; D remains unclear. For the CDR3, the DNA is TGCAGTGCTAGTCCCCCTGTTAGCCAAGTAATGCACAATGAGCAGTTCTTC. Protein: CSASPPVSQVMHNEQFF.